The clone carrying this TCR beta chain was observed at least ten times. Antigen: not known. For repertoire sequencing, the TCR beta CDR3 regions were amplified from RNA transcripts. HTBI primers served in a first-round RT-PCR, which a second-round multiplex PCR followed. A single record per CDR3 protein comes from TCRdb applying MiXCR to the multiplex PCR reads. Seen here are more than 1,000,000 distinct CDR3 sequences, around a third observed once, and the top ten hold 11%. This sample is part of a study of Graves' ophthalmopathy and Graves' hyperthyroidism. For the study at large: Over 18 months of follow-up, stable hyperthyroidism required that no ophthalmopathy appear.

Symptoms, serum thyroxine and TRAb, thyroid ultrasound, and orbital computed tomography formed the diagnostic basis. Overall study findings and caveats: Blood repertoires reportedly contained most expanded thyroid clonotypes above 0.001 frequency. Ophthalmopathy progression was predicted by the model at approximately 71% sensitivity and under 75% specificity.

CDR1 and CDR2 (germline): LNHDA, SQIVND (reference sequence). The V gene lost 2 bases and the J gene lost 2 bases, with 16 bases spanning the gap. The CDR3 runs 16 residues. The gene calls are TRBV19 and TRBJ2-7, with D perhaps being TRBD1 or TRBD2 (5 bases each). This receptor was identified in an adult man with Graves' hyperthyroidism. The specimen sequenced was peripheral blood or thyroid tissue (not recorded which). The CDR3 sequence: CASSIIAGTIPYEQYF. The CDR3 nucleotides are TGTGCCAGTAGTATAATCGCCGGGACCATCCCCTACGAGCAGTACTTC. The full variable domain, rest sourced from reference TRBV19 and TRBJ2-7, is DGGITQSPKYLFRKEGQNVTLSCEQNLNHDAMYWYRQDPGQGLRLIYYSQIVNDFQKGDIAEGYSVSREKKESFPLTVTSAQKNPTAFYLCASSIIAGTIPYEQYFGPGTRLTVT.